The rows below give T cell receptor beta chains drawn from one sample of a study of T-cell memory formation after mild COVID-19. Using its own MiXCR run on the 5' RACE reads, TCRdb lists one record per CDR3 protein. Of 40,000 to 45,000 distinct CDR3 sequences in the sample, roughly 9.8% were seen once. Sequenced input: PBMCs or a T cell subset sorted from them (not recorded which). These receptors came from an adult woman who had mild COVID-19 (a few samples of this study predate the infection). Cell type and time point are not known. Each CDR3 is given with its conserved first and last residue. D genes are given only for firm matches. Size tells how often a clone was seen (once, few, many) or the class of an expanded clone, and some rows leave it out.

j_call d_call clone_size v_call cdr3_nt cdr3_aa
TRBJ2-5 - - TRBV4-2 TGTGCCAGCAGCCAACCAGGGTGGGGAGAGACCCAGTACTTC CASSQPGWGETQYF
TRBJ2-5 TRBD2 - TRBV7-7 TGTGCTAGCAGCTTAGTACTAGCGGGCCAAGAGACCCAGTACTTC CASSLVLAGQETQYF
TRBJ1-5 - few TRBV3-1 TGTGCCAGCAGCAGGGACTCCTATCAGCCCCAGCATTTT CASSRDSYQPQHF
TRBJ1-2 TRBD1 - TRBV6-5 TGTGCCAGCAGACAACCGGACAGGGTTGGTGGCTACACCTTC CASRQPDRVGGYTF
TRBJ2-3 TRBD2 few TRBV27 TGTGCCAGCAGTTATAGCGGGAGGGCCGGGGATACGCAGTATTTT CASSYSGRAGDTQYF
TRBJ2-1 TRBD2 few TRBV12-3/TRBV12-4 TGTGCCAGCGGAATTAAAACTAGCGGGAGCTACAATGAGCAGTTCTTC CASGIKTSGSYNEQFF
TRBJ1-5 - many TRBV5-1 TGCGCCAGCAGCTTGGGAGATTTCAGCAATCAGCCCCAGCATTTT CASSLGDFSNQPQHF
TRBJ2-7 - few TRBV12-3/TRBV12-4 TGTGCCAGCAGTTTTGGGGGGGCTGGCGAGCAGTACTTC CASSFGGAGEQYF
TRBJ2-3 - few TRBV7-9 TGTGCCAGCAGCTTCTCGGGACTGTCAGATACGCAGTATTTT CASSFSGLSDTQYF
TRBJ2-7 - - TRBV12-3/TRBV12-4 TGTGCCAGCAGCCAAGTTATGGGGGAGCAGTACTTC CASSQVMGEQYF
TRBJ1-1 TRBD1 few TRBV2 TGTGCCAGCAGTGGACAGGGCGGCACTGAAGCTTTCTTT CASSGQGGTEAFF
TRBJ1-6 - few TRBV30 TGTGCCTGGAGTGGGGTAAACTCCTATAATTCACCCCTCCACTTT CAWSGVNSYNSPLHF
TRBJ2-7 TRBD2 few TRBV30 TGTGCCTGGAGGAGGATCCCTACGCGGGAGTTTTTTTCCTACGAGCAGTACTTC CAWRRIPTREFFSYEQYF
TRBJ1-1 - many TRBV4-3 TGCGCCAGCAGCCAACCGGGACAGAACACTGAAGCTTTCTTT CASSQPGQNTEAFF
TRBJ2-1 - - TRBV18 TGTGCCAGCGCGACAGGAGGGGTGAACAATGAGCAGTTCTTC CASATGGVNNEQFF
TRBJ2-1 TRBD2 many TRBV18 TGTGCCAGCTCACGGAACAGCGGGGGGGAGCAGTTCTTC CASSRNSGGEQFF
TRBJ1-6 - - TRBV7-2 TGTGCCAGCAGCTTAGTTCAGGGACGGCTGATTTCGAGCTCCTATAATTCACCCCTCCACTTT CASSLVQGRLISSSYNSPLHF
TRBJ2-5 - many TRBV6-5 TGTGCCAGCAGTTACGGTCATTTGGAGACCCAGTACTTC CASSYGHLETQYF